The entry below describes one T cell receptor (beta chain). Antigen: not known. TCRdb recomputed calls from the RT-PCR reads with MiXCR, one row per CDR3 protein. The table lists around 150,000 distinct CDR3 sequences, about a tenth of them singletons. The data belong to a study of response to subunit inactivated influenza vaccine. Study conclusions and caveats: Researchers suggested that each seasonal influenza vaccination recruits few new T cells.

This specimen was non-naive T cells sorted from PBMCs, taken about 40 days after vaccination. This clonotype was sampled from a man aged 50 to 59 who received an inactivated influenza vaccine.

CDR3 nucleotides: TGCGCCAGCAGCTTGGTCCAGGGGGACTGGGCTTTCTTT. Its translation: CASSLVQGDWAFF. The chain recombines TRBV5-1 with TRBJ1-1, with 7 bases identical to TRBD1. CDR3 length: 13 amino acids. Per the germline V gene, CDR1 is SGHRS and CDR2 is YFSETQ. V gave up 0 bases and J gave up 11 bases; unmatched junction bases: 7. Full variable domain (missing parts from reference TRBV5-1 and TRBJ1-1): KAGVTQTPRYLIKTRGQQVTLSCSPISGHRSVSWYQQTPGQGLQFLFEYFSETQRNKGNFPGRFSGRQFSNSRSEMNVSTLELGDSALYLCASSLVQGDWAFFGQGTRLTVV.